The 29 T cell receptor beta chains listed next were all sequenced from one sample in a study of CXCR3-negative and CXCR3-positive naive CD8 T cells. Study observations and caveats: TRB CDR3s were more hydrophobic in CXCR3-positive than in CXCR3-negative naive cells.

Antigen specificity for these receptors is unknown. UMI-labeled 5' RACE TRB cDNA libraries were prepared from the cells. TCRdb reworked the 5' RACE reads into one entry per CDR3 protein, no DNA. Listed are approximately 59,000 distinct CDR3 sequences; 0.55% to 0.8% falls within the top ten. The material sequenced was naive CXCR3+ CD8+ T cells from blood. The sample's subset: CD45RO-CCR7+CD27+CD95- naive CD8+ T cells expressing CXCR3 (TNR3+). These receptors were collected from a human donor in good health. Some clones in this sample may be carry-over from other donors' samples.

The rearrangement joins TRBV6-2 or TRBV6-3 to TRBJ2-2; with no DNA, the TCRdb D assignment of TRBD1 cannot be verified. CDR1 is MNHEY and CDR2 is SVGEGT in the germline V gene. The CDR3 covers 15 residues. The CDR3 protein is CASRKDRGNTGELFF.

This chain connects TRBV21-1 to TRBJ2-7; TCRdb's assignment of TRBD1 cannot be checked, as there is no DNA. TRBV21-1 is labeled a pseudogene. This CDR3 comprises 16 residues. The CDR3 reads CASSNLDRESSYEQYF.

CDR3 protein: CASSLSSKNTGELFF. The rearrangement uses TRBV5-5 and TRBJ2-2. CDR3 size: 15 residues. Looked up from germline, CDR1 is SGHKS and CDR2 is YYEKEE (reference sequence).

The CDR3 region is CASSFNPQGADEQYF. The chain has TRBV28 and TRBJ2-7; the TRBD1 assignment by TCRdb is unverifiable without DNA. Germline V CDR1 and CDR2: MDHEN, SYDVKM. The CDR3 is 15 residues long.

The chain joins TRBV14 to TRBJ2-3; TCRdb's D gene call, TRBD1, goes unchecked for lack of DNA. Germline V gives CDR1 SGHDN, CDR2 FVKESK. The CDR3 sequence is 15 residues long. CDR3 amino acids: CARTNRVPSADTQYF. Combining the CDR3 with reference TRBV14 and TRBJ2-3 gives the whole variable domain EAGVTQFPSHSVIEKGQTVTLRCDPISGHDNLYWYRRVMGKEIKFLLHFVKESKQDESGMPNNRFLAERTGGTYSTLKVQPAELEDSGVYFCARTNRVPSADTQYFGPGTRLTVL.

The chain recombines TRBV5-1 with TRBJ2-1; the D gene TCRdb calls, TRBD1, cannot be checked with no DNA. The CDR3 is 15 amino acids. Germline V gene lookup returns CDR1 SGHRS and CDR2 YFSETQ. The CDR3 loop reads CASSSRQGRYNEQFF.

V usage is TRBV29-1 and J usage is TRBJ2-1; TCRdb calls TRBD1, which cannot be checked without DNA. This CDR3 region has 15 residues. CDR1 is SQVTM, CDR2 ANQGSEA, per germline. The CDR3 sequence is CSVNPPDRGYNEQFF.

The CDR3 here is CASSPTITGTYEQYF. The chain recombines TRBV27 with TRBJ2-7. CDR1 is MNHEY, CDR2 SMNVEV, per germline (reference sequence). The CDR3 totals 15 residues.

This chain uses TRBV12-3 or TRBV12-4 with TRBJ1-5; TCRdb indicates TRBD1, and absent DNA this call remains unverified. This CDR3 comprises 14 residues. The chain's CDR3 is CASSRQGWPRPQHF.

The chain recombines TRBV11-2 with TRBJ1-1. This CDR3 contains 12 residues. Germline V gene lookup returns CDR1 SGHAT and CDR2 FQNNGV. CDR3 loop: CASSLRNTEAFF.

The CDR3 is CASSYGDRGGGELSF. The chain combines TRBV5-5 with TRBJ2-2; checking the TCRdb D call of TRBD1 is not possible without DNA. The CDR3 runs 15 residues. Germline CDR1 SGHKS, CDR2 YYEKEE (reference sequence).

This rearrangement joins TRBV9 to TRBJ2-1; the TCRdb call, TRBD1, lacks DNA for checking. The CDR3 length is 15 residues. The germline V gene has CDR1 SGDLS and CDR2 YYNGEE. CDR3: CASSVVGGFWNEQFF. Full variable domain (rest looked up from reference TRBV9 and TRBJ2-1): DSGVTQTPKHLITATGQRVTLRCSPRSGDLSVYWYQQSLDQGLQFLIQYYNGEERAKGNILERFSAQQFPDLHSELNLSSLELGDSALYFCASSVVGGFWNEQFFGPGTRLTVL.

The rearrangement links TRBV7-9 to TRBJ2-7; TCRdb indicates TRBD1, and absent DNA this call remains unverified. This CDR3 comprises 15 residues. Per the germline V gene, CDR1 is SEHNR and CDR2 is FQNEAQ (reference sequence). The CDR3 loop reads CASSSLLDTGSEQYF.

The rearrangement links TRBV7-3 to TRBJ2-7; TCRdb proposes TRBD2, but this gene call is untestable without DNA. The CDR3 is made up of 14 amino acids. Germline loops: CDR1 SGHTA, CDR2 FQGTGA. The CDR3 reads CASSSGLAGDEQYF.

V gene TRBV29-1 combines with J gene TRBJ1-1. Per the germline V gene, CDR1 is SQVTM and CDR2 is ANQGSEA. The CDR3 length is 12 residues. The CDR3: CSVDSENTEAFF.

The chain uses TRBV29-1 and TRBJ1-1; the D call from TCRdb, TRBD1, cannot be confirmed without DNA. Per germline, CDR1 SQVTM and CDR2 ANQGSEA. The CDR3 covers 12 residues. CDR3 sequence reads: CSAGQPSSIAFF.

J is TRBJ2-4 and V is TRBV6-1; the TCRdb call, TRBD1, lacks DNA for checking. This CDR3 is built from 16 residues. Germline V lookup: CDR1 MNHNS, CDR2 SASEGT. CDR3 protein: CASSHRGPSGKNIQYF.

This chain connects TRBV14 to TRBJ2-5; no DNA is available, so the TRBD1 call from TCRdb remains unchecked. The V gene's germline CDR1 is SGHDN and CDR2 FVKESK. This CDR3 spans 17 amino acids. CDR3: CASSQDQRGTGSETQYF.

V and J are TRBV28 and TRBJ1-1; TCRdb designates TRBD1, a call that cannot be tested without DNA. Germline V gene data show CDR1 as MDHEN and CDR2 as SYDVKM. This CDR3 comprises 18 residues. The CDR3: CASNQIPGQGNWNTEAFF.

V and J are TRBV7-9 and TRBJ2-5. The CDR3 length is 11 residues. Germline-derived CDR1 and CDR2 are SEHNR and FQNEAQ (reference sequence). The CDR3 loop is CASSLVGTQYF. Variable domain in full (rest from reference TRBV7-9 and TRBJ2-5): DTGVSQNPRHKITKRGQNVTFRCDPISEHNRLYWYRQTLGQGPEFLTYFQNEAQLEKSRLLSDRFSAERPKGSFSTLEIQRTEQGDSAMYLCASSLVGTQYFGPGTRLLVL.

The J gene is TRBJ1-5, the V gene TRBV5-6. This CDR3 region has 14 residues. Germline CDR1 reads SGHDT; CDR2 reads YYEEEE. The CDR3 spells CASSLNGNNQPQHF.

This CDR3 is CASSHGTQRDTEAFF. The chain has TRBV6-6 and TRBJ1-1; the D gene TCRdb calls, TRBD1, cannot be checked with no DNA. The germline gives CDR1 MNHNY, CDR2 SVGAGI (reference sequence). The CDR3 runs 15 residues.

The chain combines TRBV7-2 with TRBJ1-4; TCRdb reports TRBD1, a call that lacks DNA to check it against. The V gene's germline CDR1 is SGHTA and CDR2 FQGNSA. There are 14 residues in the CDR3. CDR3 in amino acids: CASSPGGTNEKLFF.

The chain couples TRBV20-1 to TRBJ1-5. CDR1 is DFQATT, CDR2 SNEGSKA, per germline (reference sequence). The CDR3 has 16 amino acids. CDR3 sequence: CSARSLGPVSNQPQHF.

The V gene is TRBV4-2, the J gene TRBJ2-5; without DNA, the TCRdb call of TRBD1 cannot be checked. CDR1 and CDR2 from the germline V gene are LGHNA and YNFKEQ. The CDR3 extends over 17 amino acids. CDR3 in amino acids: CASSQAQGASTQETQYF.

The chain links TRBV20-1 to TRBJ2-2. In germline, CDR1 is DFQATT, CDR2 SNEGSKA (reference sequence). The CDR3 runs to 15 residues. The CDR3 loop reads CSASGVSSDTGELFF.

The chain has TRBV19 and TRBJ2-1; as DNA is missing, the TRBD1 call by TCRdb cannot be tested. Germline V gene data show CDR1 as LNHDA and CDR2 as SQIVND (reference sequence). This CDR3 is built from 14 residues. The CDR3 loop is CASRPGGTYNEQFF.

V and J are TRBV7-9 and TRBJ2-1; TCRdb proposes TRBD1, but this gene call is untestable without DNA. Per the germline V gene, CDR1 is SEHNR and CDR2 is FQNEAQ (reference sequence). This CDR3 comprises 15 residues. The chain's CDR3 is CASSLAVRQYNEQFF. Together with reference TRBV7-9 and TRBJ2-1, the CDR3 gives the full variable domain: DTGVSQNPRHKITKRGQNVTFRCDPISEHNRLYWYRQTLGQGPEFLTYFQNEAQLEKSRLLSDRFSAERPKGSFSTLEIQRTEQGDSAMYLCASSLAVRQYNEQFFGPGTRLTVL.

The chain couples TRBV21-1 to TRBJ2-7; checking the TCRdb D call of TRBD2 is not possible without DNA. TRBV21-1 is shown as a pseudogene. The CDR3 is 16 amino acids. This chain's CDR3 is CASSTDPPDFTYEQYF.